This T cell receptor beta chain comes out of a study of blood T cells in healthy people across ages. Study-level findings and limits: TCR beta diversity, measured per million T cells, fell in a roughly linear way with age.

Concerning this clonotype: The target antigen is unknown.

The CDR3 sequence is 18 residues long. In germline, CDR1 is MDHEN, CDR2 SYDVKM. The V and J ends lost 4 bases and 0 bases, in that order; junction bases with no gene match: 10. Samples each yielded at least 5 micrograms of total RNA. Alongside a J-beta primer mix, a sample-barcoded 5' primer served in a second PCR lasting 7 to 11 cycles. One entry per CDR3 protein results from TCRdb running MiXCR on the 5' RACE reads. The data hold some 1.4 million distinct CDR3 sequences, with about 40% observed a single time. Sequencing was performed on blood. The receptor was isolated from a woman aged 18 to 35 in good health. This chain uses TRBV28 with TRBJ2-1, with TRBD2 matching 9 bases. CDR3 region: CASSSASGTSYSYNEQFF. CDR3 bases: TGTGCCAGCAGTTCGGCTAGCGGGACATCTTACTCCTACAATGAGCAGTTCTTC.